These 30 T cell receptor beta chains share one sample of origin, sequenced in a study of T-cell memory formation after mild COVID-19. TCRdb re-called the 5' RACE reads with MiXCR, one entry per CDR3 protein. The table records approximately 150,000 distinct CDR3 sequences, 13% of them present only once. What was sequenced was PBMCs or a T cell subset sorted from them (not recorded which). Receptor source: a man between 18 and 29 years old who had mild COVID-19 (a few samples of this study predate the infection). Cell type and time point are not known.

A few counts support this clonotype. V usage is TRBV7-6 and J usage is TRBJ1-1, with D possibly being TRBD1 (6 bases). This CDR3 has 15 residues. CDR1 and CDR2 (germline): SGHVS, FNYEAQ. V was pared by 1 base and J by 2 bases, with 11 bases between. In nucleotides, the CDR3 is TGTGCCAGCAGCTTAGTGGGGGCAGAAAACACTGAAGCTTTCTTT. This encodes CASSLVGAENTEAFF.

The chain couples TRBV9 to TRBJ2-3, with 8 nucleotides matching TRBD2. V lost 1 base, J lost 0 bases, and 4 bases stayed unmatched. Germline values: CDR1 SGDLS, CDR2 YYNGEE. The CDR3 has 16 residues. The CDR3 is CASSVLQRGSTDTQYF. DNA of the CDR3: TGTGCCAGCAGCGTACTGCAGCGGGGGAGCACAGATACGCAGTATTTT.

The V and J genes are TRBV7-3 and TRBJ2-2; D remains unclear. Germline V gives CDR1 SGHTA, CDR2 FQGTGA. This CDR3 region has 12 residues. Trimming pared 7 bases from V and 8 bases from J, leaving 11 bases between. In nucleotides, the CDR3 is TGTGCCAGCAACGATAAAGCGGGGGAGCTGTTTTTT. This codes for CASNDKAGELFF.

This chain connects TRBV6-5 to TRBJ1-1, with 9 bases lining up with TRBD1. Per germline, CDR1 MNHEY and CDR2 SVGAGI. CDR3 length: 15 amino acids. After removal of 2 bases from V and 1 base from J, the junction contained 2 bases not matched to a gene. The CDR3 region is CASSYGGQGNTEAFF. The CDR3 DNA is TGTGCCAGCAGTTACGGGGGACAGGGGAACACTGAAGCTTTCTTT.

This chain uses TRBV5-1 with TRBJ2-1; TRBD1 agrees at 9 bases. Germline loops: CDR1 SGHRS, CDR2 YFSETQ. V lost 4 bases, J lost 0 bases, and 2 bases stayed unmatched. The CDR3 sequence is 15 residues long. In DNA form, the CDR3 reads TGCGCCAGCAGCGAGACAGGGGGCTCCTACAATGAGCAGTTCTTC. Translating it yields CASSETGGSYNEQFF.

The genes are TRBV5-1 and TRBJ1-5, with unresolved D. The germline V and J ends were trimmed by 0 bases and 9 bases, with 13 bases remaining between them. The CDR3 has 14 amino acids. Germline V CDR1 and CDR2: SGHRS, YFSETQ. The CDR3 bases are TGCGCCAGCAGCTTGGAGAGTGCTACGGGGCCCCAGCATTTT. This gives the protein CASSLESATGPQHF. Supplemented by reference TRBV5-1 and TRBJ1-5, the full variable domain reads KAGVTQTPRYLIKTRGQQVTLSCSPISGHRSVSWYQQTPGQGLQFLFEYFSETQRNKGNFPGRFSGRQFSNSRSEMNVSTLELGDSALYLCASSLESATGPQHFGDGTRLSIL.

This clonotype turned up a few times. V usage is TRBV12-3 or TRBV12-4 and J usage is TRBJ1-6, with a weak D call TRBD1 (6 bases). The CDR3 covers 15 residues. With 5 bases removed from V and 8 bases from J, the gap between germline ends came to 16 bases. The CDR3 sequence: CASSGAQGGHSPLHF. The CDR3 DNA reads TGTGCCAGCAGTGGGGCACAGGGAGGTCATTCACCCCTCCACTTT.

In DNA form, the CDR3 reads TGCGCCAGCAGCCCGCTCCTCGGGAACACTGAAGCTTTCTTT. This codes for CASSPLLGNTEAFF. The chain carries TRBV4-1 and TRBJ1-1; D not resolved. CDR3 size: 14 residues. V lost 4 bases to trimming and J lost 1 base, with 10 bases between them. Germline CDR1 is MGHRA and CDR2 is YSYEKL.

This clonotype was observed a handful of times. The rearrangement uses TRBV7-7 and TRBJ2-7, with 9 bases matching TRBD1. CDR1 is SSHAT, CDR2 FNYEAQ, per germline (reference sequence). CDR3 length: 15 amino acids. The junction had 7 bases not matched to a gene; V was cut back by 2 bases and J by 5 bases. Here the CDR3 reads CASSLTPDRGNEQYF. In DNA form, the CDR3 reads TGTGCCAGCAGCTTAACCCCGGACAGGGGTAACGAGCAGTACTTC.

This clonotype has a handful of counts. The J gene is TRBJ2-3, the V gene TRBV11-2; 14 bases fit TRBD2. Germline CDR1 reads SGHAT; CDR2 reads FQNNGV. Trimming cost V 6 bases and J 7 bases; bases outside gene matches: 6. The CDR3 runs 15 residues. The CDR3 sequence is CASSSGTSGGNTQYF. In DNA, the CDR3 is TGTGCCAGCAGTTCCGGGACTAGCGGGGGCAATACGCAGTATTTT.

This chain uses TRBV15 with TRBJ2-7; TRBD1 might be the D (6 bases). The CDR3 has 14 amino acids. Germline CDR1 LNHNV, CDR2 YYDKDF (reference sequence). Trimming shortened V by 5 bases and J by 1 base, and 12 bases separated the two germline ends. CDR3: CATSERTDSYEQYF. The DNA of the CDR3 is TGTGCCACCAGCGAAAGGACAGATTCCTACGAGCAGTACTTC.

The CDR3 nucleotides read TGCAGCGTTAGGGGGGACGGCAGCTCCTACGAGCAGTACTTC. Translated: CSVRGDGSSYEQYF. V usage is TRBV29-1 and J usage is TRBJ2-7; D is perhaps TRBD1 or TRBD2 (6 bases each). This CDR3 region has 14 residues. The germline CDR1 and CDR2 sequences are SQVTM and ANQGSEA. V lost 5 bases, J lost 0 bases, and 14 bases lay in between.

This clonotype appeared a few times. V gene TRBV5-1 combines with J gene TRBJ1-5; D unresolved. This CDR3 spans 11 amino acids. Germline V lookup: CDR1 SGHRS, CDR2 YFSETQ. V was trimmed by 3 bases and J by 7 bases, leaving 5 bases between them. The CDR3 sequence: CASSSPQPQHF. The CDR3 DNA sequence: TGCGCCAGCAGCTCCCCGCAGCCCCAGCATTTT.

In its sample, this clonotype was seen a few times. The chain employs TRBV2 and TRBJ2-3, with TRBD1 matching over 7 bases. The CDR3 totals 14 residues. CDR1 is SNHLY, CDR2 FYNNEI, per germline. Unmatched junction bases numbered 5, after V lost 5 bases and J lost 3 bases. CDR3: CASSRDSWTDTQYF. The CDR3 DNA follows: TGTGCCAGCAGTCGGGACAGTTGGACAGATACGCAGTATTTT.

The CDR3 DNA is TGTGCCAGCAGTTTCCAGCGGGGGGCCAACAATGAGCAGTTCTTC. It translates to CASSFQRGANNEQFF. The rearrangement joins TRBV28 to TRBJ2-1; 9 bases agree with TRBD2. This CDR3 contains 15 residues. Losses at the gene ends were 3 bases for V and 5 bases for J; bases not matched to a gene: 5. The germline V gene encodes CDR1 MDHEN and CDR2 SYDVKM.

This clonotype was seen only a few times. The genes are TRBV15 and TRBJ1-2, with 7 positions matching TRBD1. CDR1 is LNHNV and CDR2 is YYDKDF in the germline V gene (reference sequence). The trim removed 2 bases at V and 2 bases at J, leaving 2 bases unmatched. The CDR3 totals 14 residues. The CDR3 sequence: CATSRSGQNYGYTF. CDR3 DNA: TGTGCCACCAGCAGATCGGGACAGAACTATGGCTACACCTTC.

This sequence joins TRBV12-3 or TRBV12-4 and TRBJ2-5; 7 nucleotides match TRBD1. The CDR3 sequence is 14 residues long. V was clipped by 6 bases and J by 2 bases; unmatched bases: 6. CDR3 region: CASSTLDRQETQYF. The CDR3, as DNA: TGTGCCAGCAGCACACTGGACAGGCAAGAGACCCAGTACTTC.

The chain employs TRBV20-1 and TRBJ1-2; D unclear. V was shortened by 3 bases and J by 0 bases, with 5 bases between the two germline ends. Germline CDR1 DFQATT, CDR2 SNEGSKA (reference sequence). There are 12 residues in the CDR3. The CDR3 loop is CSASRANYGYTF. The CDR3 coding sequence is TGCAGTGCTAGCCGAGCTAACTATGGCTACACCTTC.

The chain is built from TRBV20-1 and TRBJ2-1; a possible D gene is TRBD2 (6 bases). CDR1 and CDR2 from the germline V gene are DFQATT and SNEGSKA (reference sequence). CDR3 size: 11 residues. Trimming stripped 5 bases from V and 9 bases from J, with 11 bases between. In nucleotides, the CDR3 is TGCAGTGCTGGGAGGCGTCTTGAGCAGTTCTTC. This codes for CSAGRRLEQFF.

The CDR3 DNA is TGCGCCAGCAGCTCCTCGGGTTCCGCGAACACCGGGGAGCTGTTTTTT. This translates into CASSSSGSANTGELFF. J is TRBJ2-2 and V is TRBV5-1, with no clear D. Trimming left V 3 bases short and J 0 bases short, with 12 bases between. Germline V CDR1 and CDR2: SGHRS, YFSETQ. The CDR3 loop spans 16 amino acids.

This clonotype was detected a few times. The V and J genes are TRBV18 and TRBJ2-7, with 9 bases fitting TRBD1. Germline assignment: CDR1 KGHSH and CDR2 LQKENI. CDR3 length equals 15 residues. Trimming took 2 bases from V and 7 from J; bases not matched to a gene: 9. CDR3 in amino acids: CASSPSRDRVYEQYV. DNA of the CDR3: TGTGCCAGCTCACCAAGCCGGGACAGGGTGTATGAGCAGTACGTC.

This clonotype was seen more than once but under ten times. The chain links TRBV20-1 to TRBJ2-3, with D perhaps TRBD1 or TRBD2 (5 bases each). V was clipped by 1 base and J by 6 bases, with 17 bases between them. The CDR3 has 15 residues. Germline CDR1 and CDR2: DFQATT and SNEGSKA (reference sequence). CDR3 coding DNA: TGCAGTGCTAGAGTTCCCCTGGGGCGCGGGGATACGCAGTATTTT. It codes for CSARVPLGRGDTQYF.

The chain combines TRBV19 with TRBJ1-2; no clear D gene. The CDR3 has 13 residues. From germline, CDR1 is LNHDA and CDR2 SQIVND (reference sequence). Trimming removed 5 bases from V and 5 bases from J, with 12 bases in between. The CDR3 loop is CASSFDGEYGYTF. The CDR3, as DNA: TGTGCCAGTAGTTTCGACGGGGAATATGGCTACACCTTC.

The chain combines TRBV6-5 with TRBJ1-2; a possible D gene is TRBD1 (5 bases). The germline CDR1 and CDR2 sequences are MNHEY and SVGAGI. This CDR3 comprises 11 residues. The ends were cut back, 5 bases at V and 11 bases at J, with 12 bases in the middle. The CDR3 bases are TGTGCCAGCAGTGGCTTCAGGGAGTACACCTTC. Translated: CASSGFREYTF.

V and J are TRBV14 and TRBJ1-1; the match to TRBD1 covers 10 bases. The CDR3 extends over 13 amino acids. V lost 4 bases, J lost 11 bases, and 7 bases stayed unmatched. Germline V gene sequence: CDR1 SGHDN, CDR2 FVKESK. CDR3 loop: CASSPRQGAMAFF. The CDR3 DNA sequence: TGTGCCAGCAGCCCAAGACAGGGGGCCATGGCTTTCTTT.

The chain is built from TRBV9 and TRBJ2-3; D may correspond to TRBD1 or TRBD2 (5 bases each). The germline gives CDR1 SGDLS, CDR2 YYNGEE. There are 15 residues in the CDR3. Trimming removed 3 bases from V and 4 bases from J, with 15 bases in between. This chain's CDR3 is CASSGPLRGSDTQYF. CDR3 sequence (DNA): TGTGCCAGCAGCGGCCCATTGAGGGGTTCAGATACGCAGTATTTT.

The chain combines TRBV5-1 with TRBJ2-5, with TRBD1 identical over 7 bases. J gave up 2 bases and V 0 bases, and 7 bases lay outside the gene matches. The germline gives CDR1 SGHRS, CDR2 YFSETQ. CDR3 size: 16 residues. The CDR3 here is CASSLAGTATQETQYF. Written as DNA, the CDR3 is TGCGCCAGCAGCTTGGCCGGGACAGCGACTCAAGAGACCCAGTACTTC.

This clonotype has just a few counts. Here the CDR3 DNA reads TGTGCCAGCAGTGAAATGGTGGGCTACCAGCCCCAGCATTTT. Translated, it gives CASSEMVGYQPQHF. The chain joins TRBV6-1 to TRBJ1-5; D gene ambiguous. Germline CDR1 is MNHNS and CDR2 is SASEGT. The ends were cut back, 2 bases at V and 7 bases at J, with 12 bases in the middle. The CDR3 runs 14 residues.

The chain combines TRBV5-5 with TRBJ2-7, with 7 bases identical to TRBD1. V lost 1 base, J lost 2 bases, and 6 bases stayed unmatched. The CDR3 runs 15 residues. Germline CDR1 SGHKS, CDR2 YYEKEE (reference sequence). CDR3 sequence (DNA): TGTGCCAGCAGCTTGCAGCCGACAGGGCCCTACGAGCAGTACTTC. The encoded protein is CASSLQPTGPYEQYF.

The V and J genes are TRBV4-1 and TRBJ1-2; no reliable D call. CDR1 MGHRA and CDR2 YSYEKL come from the germline V gene. CDR3 size: 14 residues. V shed 0 bases and J shed 4 bases, with 9 bases lying between them. CDR3 sequence: CASSQDRQVYGYTF. CDR3 DNA: TGCGCCAGCAGCCAAGATCGTCAGGTCTATGGCTACACCTTC.